This record looks at one TCR beta chain sequence and its context. No cognate antigen has been identified for it. No clone much larger than this one lies a single base away; base qualities are absent. The data are from a study of blood T cell repertoires in COVID-19 (TCRdb year 2020). For the wider study: Samples covering the acute and convalescent phases of COVID-19 were provided by collaborators in the United States, Italy and Spain. A de-identified subject ID, COVID-19 status, age in years and sex were almost always included in the sample metadata. The repertoires were released in a freely available public database meant as a resource for research on the immune response to SARS-CoV-2. Where HLA class I and class II types were available, the types were taken from metadata supplied by the sample provider, not from assay-based typing. The samples were drawn from the first 160 participants of the ongoing ImmuneRACE study and from about 1,200 subjects provided by 6 global collaborators. The material from the prospective study consisted of cDNA or gDNA derived from T cells, B-cell-depleted T cells, or PBMCs. Deeply sampled blood TCRbeta repertoires from subjects exposed to, actively infected with, or recovered from COVID-19 were included in the dataset.

TCRbeta CDR3 regions were amplified from genomic DNA using the immunoSEQ Assay, a bias-controlled multiplex PCR. The authors' pipeline ran thus. The number of nucleated cells in each sample was estimated by amplification of reference gene primers within the assay. To quantify the absolute abundance of each unique TCRbeta CDR3 rearrangement, sequence reads were collapsed and filtered. Productive Simpson clonality was computed per sample as the square root of Simpson's diversity index over productive rearrangements. TCRdb mirrors the immuneACCESS table, restricted to in-frame sequences. Some clones are absent from its copies; in checked studies, under half trace to an unresolved V gene, and the reason for the others is unknown. The V and J calls and clone size were taken over from that table, and D and trimming were inferred from the DNA. This sample holds 130,000 to 150,000 clones; around 87% were observed only once. Approximately 10% of the sample goes to the ten largest clones.

Participants in the prospective study were enrolled through a virtual design, were aged about 18 to 100 years, and lived in approximately 24 United States geographic areas. Cohort assignment in the prospective study relied on participant-reported clinical history from a screening survey and a study questionnaire. Recovered participants in ImmuneRACE Cohort 3 were defined by two consecutive negative NP/OP PCR tests, clearance by a healthcare professional, or resolution of symptoms. Mobile phlebotomists in the prospective study collected whole blood, serum and a nasopharyngeal or oropharyngeal swab from every participant. Participants in the prospective study had the option to provide additional blood draws and questionnaires over a roughly two-month period. Prospective study blood samples were shipped either frozen or at room temperature before DNA extraction. Broader findings and caveats from the paper: The amount of clinical and demographic metadata varied by source and participant and was provided uncurated.

The clonotype originates from a man aged 55 to 69 who had recovered from COVID-19. The sequenced sample was PBMCs or T cells enriched from blood (not recorded which).

Here is the DNA: TGTGCCAGCAGCATGGGGCTCAGCGGGGAGCTGTTTTTT. It translates to CASSMGLSGELFF. Here the chain combines TRBV6-5 and TRBJ2-2; the D region possibly corresponds to TRBD1 (5 bases align). V drops 6 bases and J drops 7 bases, leaving 12 bases in between. The CDR3 contains 13 residues, cysteine and phenylalanine counted. The DNA shown is the 39-base CDR3, in frame from base 1. From the germline V gene, CDR1 is MNHEY and CDR2 is SVGAGI.